This T cell receptor beta chain was sequenced for a study of T cell responses to AZD1222 COVID-19 vaccine. Turning to the study itself: Second-dose groups at about 4 or about 12 weeks were pooled.

The V gene lost 3 bases and the J gene lost 3 bases, with 7 bases spanning the gap. The CDR3 sequence is 13 residues long. Germline V gene sequence: CDR1 ENHRY, CDR2 SYGVKD. Regarding this clone: Its specificity is not known.

Method: immunoSEQ multiplex PCR; TCRdb's copy keeps in-frame clones and lacks some. The data hold approximately 180,000 clones, with 87% observed a single time. General study findings and limits: Recipients of two AZD1222 doses showed rising Spike-specific TCR breadth and depth. Nearly half of spike-specific TCRs reportedly target variant regions that are unmutated in the B.1.351 and B.1.1.7 variants.

The receptor was isolated from an adult in good health. The sample here was peripheral blood, taken on day 0 of AZD1222 vaccination. J is TRBJ2-3 and V is TRBV10-3; D unresolved. CDR3 in DNA: TGTGCCATCAGTGAATCTCCAACAGATACGCAGTATTTT. Its protein is CAISESPTDTQYF.